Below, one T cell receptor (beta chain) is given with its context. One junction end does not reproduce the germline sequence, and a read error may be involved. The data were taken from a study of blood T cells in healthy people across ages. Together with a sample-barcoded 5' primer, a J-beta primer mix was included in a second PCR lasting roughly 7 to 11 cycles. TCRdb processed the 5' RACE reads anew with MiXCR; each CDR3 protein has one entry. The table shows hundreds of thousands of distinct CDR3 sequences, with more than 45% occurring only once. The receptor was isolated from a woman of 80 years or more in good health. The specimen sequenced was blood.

The CDR3 is CANSRLAGGLSTDAQYF. The CDR3 DNA reads TGTGCCAACAGCCGCCTAGCGGGGGGGCTAAGCACAGATGCGCAGTATTTT. V usage is TRBV3-1 and J usage is TRBJ2-3; TRBD2 matches at 12 bases. This CDR3 is 17 amino acids long. Germline loops: CDR1 LGHDT, CDR2 YNNKEL (reference sequence).